This TCR beta chain derives from a study of tumor-infiltrating lymphocytes in primary liver carcinoma (dated by TCRdb to 2016 to 2017). Regarding the research as a whole: Hepatocellular carcinoma (four) or combined HCC and intrahepatic cholangiocarcinoma (one) was present in the five patients, who were three men and two women aged 30 to 69 years. Technical replicate repertoires showed high reproducibility, with mean shared-clone rates near 0.89 and correlation coefficients above 0.95. The study combined TCRbeta repertoire sequencing, expression microarrays and whole-exome sequencing across five regions of each liver tumor, with adjacent normal tissue and blood. Tumors of the five patients were stage T1-T3 N0M0 with maximum diameters of 4.2 to 10 cm. A total of 35 or so specimens from 5 patients went through TCRbeta repertoire sequencing, namely 25 tumor regions, 5 adjacent noncancerous liver tissues and 5 peripheral blood samples. Samples yielded roughly 3.5 to 7.13 million productive TCRbeta reads; read depth did not differ significantly between tissue types. To link TCRbeta repertoire diversity with the local molecular phenotype, the roughly 26 tumor region samples were profiled using Agilent mRNA microarrays. The study at large found these results: Repertoire overlap was found to be higher between tumor regions (mean roughly 35%) than between tumor-adjacent (17%) or tumor-blood (around 14%) pairs, consistent with antigen-driven expansion. With just four to six patients in the study, the authors point out that the findings should be validated in a larger study. Only about 7.5-24% of top clones were present in all five regions of a tumor, suggesting spatial heterogeneity of tumor-infiltrating T cells. Since the samples were bulk and unsorted, there was no way to compare CD4+ and CD8+ T cell repertoires. The top 250 clones accounted for a significantly greater share of the repertoire in tumors than in blood (p = 0.039). Because sequencing covered only the TCR beta chain and unpaired alpha chains were not captured, true repertoire diversity is likely underestimated.

Starting from around 520 ng total RNA, TCRbeta-specific cDNA was produced by reverse transcription with a constant-region primer and ProtoScript II reverse transcriptase. TCRbeta libraries were built with three nested multiplex PCR rounds, a slightly modified ARM-PCR procedure. Multiplex TRBV1-TRBV30 forward primers and a Cbeta reverse primer were used in the first two PCR rounds, each of which was run for around 10 cycles. Sample barcodes and Illumina adapters were attached in a final 25-cycle PCR using Deep VentR polymerase. Before sequencing, amplicons of 200-500 bp were purified from gel using a QIAquick gel extraction kit. TCRbeta amplicons were sequenced on an Illumina HiSeq 2500 with 250-bp paired-end reads. Under the source paper's analysis protocol: To recover full CDR3 sequences, reads were quality-trimmed using Trimmomatic v0.33 and paired reads were then merged using FLASH v1.2.11. V, D and J germline segments were assigned to the rearranged TCRbeta sequences by MiGEC v1.2.1b. VDJtools v1.0.0 computed clonotype statistics and Shannon-Wiener diversity indices. Except for diversity analysis, only each sample's 250 most abundant clonotypes were used in subsequent analyses to reduce sampling bias. TCRdb applied fastp at Q25 and MiXCR to the public reads, then kept only in-frame beta chains. Identical CDR3 proteins give one entry, which carries the most common genes and DNA. None of the V and J calls come from the authors' own analysis; TCRdb made them. The sample table contains fewer than 250,000 distinct CDR3 sequences; only one count was recorded for about 85% of them. Of the sample, about a sixth is held by the ten largest clones.

The CDR3 has 12 amino acids, counting the end cysteine and phenylalanine. The only DNA kept is the CDR3, 36 bases in frame from the first base. The germline V gene provides CDR1 SGHRS and CDR2 YFSETQ. This clonotype was seen only once. The clone's antigen remains unknown. A junction end diverges from the germline sequence, so it may reflect a read error. Without any cell sorting, total RNA and DNA were co-extracted from roughly 21-30 mg of bulk tissue using the AllPrep DNA/RNA mini kit. Between November 2015 and March 2016, 5 or 6 patients in China with histopathologically diagnosed primary liver carcinoma had their tumors surgically resected. At the time of sampling, the patients were treatment-naive and had chronic HBV infection. Five spatially separated regions were sampled from each tumor: the superior, inferior, left-lateral and right-lateral poles, plus the tumor centre. More than 90% viable tumor cells were found by histology in every tumor sample. Fresh tumor and adjacent tissue pieces were bisected, with one half stored in RNAlater at -80 degrees C and the other half sent for histology.

Sequencing used tumor tissue from primary liver carcinoma. The chain uses TRBV5-1 and TRBJ1-2, with the D segment identity uncertain. The receptor comes from a man between 40 and 49 years old with primary liver carcinoma and hepatitis B virus infection. The DNA sequence is TGCGTCAGCAGCGAATCTAACTATAGCTACACTTTC. This translates into CVSSESNYSYTF.